Following are 10 T cell receptor beta chains from one sample sequenced in a study of PD-1 blockade in classical Hodgkin lymphoma. All patients relapsed after autologous stem cell transplantation, and brentuximab vedotin exposure varied. Profiled with immunoSEQ multiplex PCR; TCRdb holds only in-frame clones, not every one. The repertoire includes 45,000 to 55,000 clones, roughly 66% of them detected once, and about 15% sits in the top ten. The starting material was peripheral blood mononuclear cells (PBMCs), obtained before the second cycle of nivolumab. These receptors were obtained from a human donor with classical Hodgkin lymphoma.

In this sample, this clone turned up a few times. The V and J genes are TRBV4-3 and TRBJ2-7, with D possibly called TRBD1 or TRBD2 (5 bases each). Per the germline V gene, CDR1 is LGHNA and CDR2 is YSLEER. The CDR3 consists of 15 residues. V lost 0 bases and J 3 bases, leaving 12 bases between the germline ends. The CDR3 DNA reads as TGCGCCAGCAGCCAAGATAGGGACCAAGACTACGAGCAGTACTTC. Residues: CASSQDRDQDYEQYF.

The genes are TRBV15 and TRBJ1-1; the D is unclear. Per the germline V gene, CDR1 is LNHNV and CDR2 is YYDKDF (reference sequence). The length of the CDR3 is 11 residues. With 5 bases removed from V and 3 bases from J, the gap between germline ends came to 4 bases. CDR3 DNA: TGTGCCACCAGCGCTCACACTGAAGCTTTCTTT. Translating it yields CATSAHTEAFF.

The gene calls are TRBV5-1 and TRBJ2-1, with 11 nucleotides matching TRBD2. Germline V lookup: CDR1 SGHRS, CDR2 YFSETQ. This CDR3 has 15 residues. J was trimmed by 7 bases and V by 0 bases; bases with no gene match: 3. The CDR3 coding sequence is TGCGCCAGCAGCTTGGGCGCTAGCGGGAGGAATGAGCAGTTCTTC. It codes for CASSLGASGRNEQFF.

The rearrangement links TRBV18 to TRBJ1-1; no clear D gene. V was clipped by 0 bases and J by 0 bases, with 5 bases between them. This CDR3 contains 14 residues. Germline V lookup: CDR1 KGHSH, CDR2 LQKENI. The CDR3, as DNA: TGTGCCAGCTCACCACCGCTCGTGAACACTGAAGCTTTCTTT. Encoded protein: CASSPPLVNTEAFF.

The chain joins TRBV9 to TRBJ1-2; no definite D call. The CDR3 consists of 14 residues. The V end lost 0 bases, the J end lost 0 bases, and 6 bases lay between the germline ends. Germline assignment: CDR1 SGDLS and CDR2 YYNGEE. DNA for the CDR3: TGTGCCAGCAGCGTAGGGGTAACTAACTATGGCTACACCTTC. This gives the protein CASSVGVTNYGYTF.

Sample share makes this clone medium-sized. The chain combines TRBV11-2 with TRBJ2-7, with D possibly TRBD2 on 5 matching bases. Trimming cost V 1 base and J 2 bases, with 9 bases left between them. The CDR3 consists of 14 residues. The germline gives CDR1 SGHAT, CDR2 FQNNGV. For the CDR3, the DNA is TGTGCCAGCAGCTTAGCGGCGGGTGCCTACGAGCAGTACTTC. Translating gives CASSLAAGAYEQYF.

V gene TRBV6-1 combines with J gene TRBJ1-4; possible D gene TRBD1, 5 bases. There are 14 residues in the CDR3. The V and J ends lost 4 bases and 3 bases respectively, with 9 bases between them. Germline V gene data show CDR1 as MNHNS and CDR2 as SASEGT. CDR3 protein: CASSGTWSNEKLFF. CDR3 coding DNA: TGTGCCAGCAGTGGGACATGGTCTAATGAAAAACTGTTTTTT.

The V call is TRBV6-5, the J call TRBJ1-2, with 9 positions matching TRBD1. This CDR3 region has 15 residues. V lost 0 bases to trimming and J lost 4 bases; unmatched junction nucleotides: 3. The germline gives CDR1 MNHEY, CDR2 SVGAGI. CDR3 sequence reads: CASSYSRTGVYGYTF. The DNA for the CDR3 is TGTGCCAGCAGTTACTCCCGGACAGGGGTCTATGGCTACACCTTC.

The J gene is TRBJ1-4, the V gene TRBV4-1; a weak D match, TRBD1 (6 bases). Germline V lookup: CDR1 MGHRA, CDR2 YSYEKL. V lost 1 base to trimming and J lost 7 bases, with 10 bases between them. The CDR3 extends over 14 amino acids. Here the CDR3 reads CASSQGGGGEKLFF. The CDR3 DNA is TGCGCCAGCAGCCAAGGGGGGGGCGGTGAAAAACTGTTTTTT.

V usage is TRBV6-4 and J usage is TRBJ2-7; D gene uncertain. Trimming took off 3 bases at V and 4 bases at J, with 16 bases between the two ends. The germline V gene has CDR1 MRHNA and CDR2 SNTAGT. The CDR3 is made up of 15 amino acids. Written as DNA, the CDR3 is TGTGCCAGCAGTGAAAGGCCCAGGCCTGAATACGAGCAGTACTTC. It translates to CASSERPRPEYEQYF.